The present TCR beta chain was sequenced within a study of PD-1 blockade in classical Hodgkin lymphoma. General study findings and limits: Newly diagnosed patients were said to have less baseline TCR diversity than healthy donors did.

The sample's time point: cycle 4 day 1 (C4D1), after 5 to 7 weeks of nivolumab. Each and every patient relapsed after autologous stem cell transplantation, and patients got differing brentuximab vedotin exposure. About this clone: The antigen remains undetermined.

Assay: immunoSEQ multiplex PCR; the TCRdb copy retains only in-frame clones and omits some. The table shows 50,000 to 65,000 clones, with more than 90% occurring only once. The input for sequencing was peripheral blood mononuclear cells (PBMCs), taken before the fourth cycle of nivolumab. The clonotype was recovered from a human donor with classical Hodgkin lymphoma.

As DNA, the CDR3 is TGTGCCAGCAGCTTAGCCACAGGGCCCGGGGATGGCTACACCTTC. Encoded protein: CASSLATGPGDGYTF. The J gene is TRBJ1-2, the V gene TRBV7-9; TRBD1 might be the D (6 bases). Trimming left V 0 bases short and J 6 bases short, with 14 bases between. The germline gives CDR1 SEHNR, CDR2 FQNEAQ (reference sequence). The CDR3 extends over 15 amino acids.